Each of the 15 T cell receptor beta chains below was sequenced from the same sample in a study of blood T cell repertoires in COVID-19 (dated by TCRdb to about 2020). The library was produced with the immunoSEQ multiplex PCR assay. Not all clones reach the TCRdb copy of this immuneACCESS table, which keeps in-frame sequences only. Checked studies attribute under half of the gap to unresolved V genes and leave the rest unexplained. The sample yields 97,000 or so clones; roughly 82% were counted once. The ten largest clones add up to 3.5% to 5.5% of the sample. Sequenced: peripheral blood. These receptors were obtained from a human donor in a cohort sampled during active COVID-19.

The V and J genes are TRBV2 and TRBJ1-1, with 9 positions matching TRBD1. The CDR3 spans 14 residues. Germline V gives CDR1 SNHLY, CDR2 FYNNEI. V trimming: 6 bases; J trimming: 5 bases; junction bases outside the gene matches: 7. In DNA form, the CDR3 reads TGTGCCAGCAGCGTAACAGGGGGCTGGACTGAAGCTTTCTTT. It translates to CASSVTGGWTEAFF.

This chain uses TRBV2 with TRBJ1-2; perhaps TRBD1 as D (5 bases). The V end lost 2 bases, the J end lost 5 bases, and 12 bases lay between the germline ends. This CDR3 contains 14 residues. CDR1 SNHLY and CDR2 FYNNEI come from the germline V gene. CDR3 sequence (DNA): TGTGCCAGCAGTGAACGCCAGTCAGGGTATGGCTACACCTTC. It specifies CASSERQSGYGYTF.

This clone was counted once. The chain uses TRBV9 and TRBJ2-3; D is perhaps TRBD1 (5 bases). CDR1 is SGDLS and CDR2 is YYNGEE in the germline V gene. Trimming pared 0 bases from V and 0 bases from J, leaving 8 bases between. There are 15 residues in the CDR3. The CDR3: CASSVAGASTDTQYF. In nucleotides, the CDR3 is TGTGCCAGCAGCGTAGCTGGGGCTAGCACAGATACGCAGTATTTT. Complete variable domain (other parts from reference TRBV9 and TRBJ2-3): DSGVTQTPKHLITATGQRVTLRCSPRSGDLSVYWYQQSLDQGLQFLIQYYNGEERAKGNILERFSAQQFPDLHSELNLSSLELGDSALYFCASSVAGASTDTQYFGPGTRLTVL.

CDR3 nucleotide sequence: TGTGCCAGCAGCAAGGGGGGACAGATCCCTTCTAACTATGGCTACACCTTC. This codes for CASSKGGQIPSNYGYTF. The chain is built from TRBV7-2 and TRBJ1-2; 7 bases match TRBD1. This CDR3 region has 17 residues. V gave up 5 bases and J gave up 0 bases; unmatched junction bases: 12. The germline gives CDR1 SGHTA, CDR2 FQGNSA.

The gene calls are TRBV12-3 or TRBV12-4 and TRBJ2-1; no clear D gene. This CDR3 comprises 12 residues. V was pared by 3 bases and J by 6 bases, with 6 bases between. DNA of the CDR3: TGTGCCAGCAGTTTCTATTCCAATGAGCAGTTCTTC. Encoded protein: CASSFYSNEQFF.

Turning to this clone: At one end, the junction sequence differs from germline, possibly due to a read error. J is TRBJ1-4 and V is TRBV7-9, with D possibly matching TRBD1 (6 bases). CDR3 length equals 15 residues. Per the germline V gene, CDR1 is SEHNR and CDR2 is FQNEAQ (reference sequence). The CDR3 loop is CAGSFLPGANEKLFF. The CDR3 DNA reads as TGTGCCGGCAGCTTTTTGCCAGGGGCGAATGAAAAACTGTTTTTT.

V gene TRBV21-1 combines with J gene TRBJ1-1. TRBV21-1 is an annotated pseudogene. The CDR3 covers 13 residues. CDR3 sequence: CASSKPGLGEAFF. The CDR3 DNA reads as TGTGCCAGCAGCAAACCGGGACTGGGTGAAGCTTTCTTT.

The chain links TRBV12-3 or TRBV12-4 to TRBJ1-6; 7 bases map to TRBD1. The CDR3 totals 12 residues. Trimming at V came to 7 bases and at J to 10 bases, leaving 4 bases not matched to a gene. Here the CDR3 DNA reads TGTGCCAGCAACTACAGGGGCTCACCCCTCCACTTT. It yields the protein CASNYRGSPLHF.

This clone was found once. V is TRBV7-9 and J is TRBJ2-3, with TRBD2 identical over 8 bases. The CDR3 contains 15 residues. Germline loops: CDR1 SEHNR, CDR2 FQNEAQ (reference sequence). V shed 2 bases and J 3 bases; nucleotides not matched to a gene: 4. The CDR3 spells CASSLTGGRTDTQYF. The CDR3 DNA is TGTGCCAGCAGCTTAACGGGGGGGCGGACAGATACGCAGTATTTT.

Here the CDR3 reads CASSPRPRTSGETQYF. For the CDR3, the DNA is TGTGCCAGCAGCCCCCGCCCTCGGACTAGCGGAGAGACCCAGTACTTC. The chain combines TRBV11-3 with TRBJ2-5, with 10 bases matching TRBD2. The trim removed 5 bases at V and 4 bases at J, leaving 10 bases unmatched. The CDR3 loop spans 16 amino acids. Germline loops: CDR1 SGHNT, CDR2 YENEEA.

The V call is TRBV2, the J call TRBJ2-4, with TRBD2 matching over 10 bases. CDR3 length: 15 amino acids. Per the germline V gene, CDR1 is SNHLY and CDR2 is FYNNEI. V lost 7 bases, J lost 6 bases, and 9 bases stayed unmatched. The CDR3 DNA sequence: TGTGCCAGCACTCCGATAGCGGGGGGTGGAAACATTCAGTACTTC. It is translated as CASTPIAGGGNIQYF. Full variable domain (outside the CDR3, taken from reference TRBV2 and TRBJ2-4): EPEVTQTPSHQVTQMGQEVILRCVPISNHLYFYWYRQILGQKVEFLVSFYNNEISEKSEIFDDQFSVERPDGSNFTLKIRSTKLEDSAMYFCASTPIAGGGNIQYFGAGTRLSVL.

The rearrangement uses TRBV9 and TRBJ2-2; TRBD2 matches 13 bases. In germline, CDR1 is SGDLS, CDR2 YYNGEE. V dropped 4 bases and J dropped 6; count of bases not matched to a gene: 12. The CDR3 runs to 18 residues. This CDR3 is CASSPWTSGGPYAGELFF. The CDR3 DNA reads TGTGCCAGCAGCCCCTGGACTAGCGGGGGCCCATATGCCGGGGAGCTGTTTTTT. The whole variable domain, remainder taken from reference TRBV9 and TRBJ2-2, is DSGVTQTPKHLITATGQRVTLRCSPRSGDLSVYWYQQSLDQGLQFLIQYYNGEERAKGNILERFSAQQFPDLHSELNLSSLELGDSALYFCASSPWTSGGPYAGELFFGEGSRLTVL.

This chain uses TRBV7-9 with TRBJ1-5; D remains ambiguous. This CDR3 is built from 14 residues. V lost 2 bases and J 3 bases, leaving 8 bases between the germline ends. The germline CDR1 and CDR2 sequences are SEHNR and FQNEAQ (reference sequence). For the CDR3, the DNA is TGTGCCAGCAGCTTATCCGGTTTCAATCAGCCCCAGCATTTT. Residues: CASSLSGFNQPQHF. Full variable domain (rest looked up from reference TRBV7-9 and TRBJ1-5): DTGVSQNPRHKITKRGQNVTFRCDPISEHNRLYWYRQTLGQGPEFLTYFQNEAQLEKSRLLSDRFSAERPKGSFSTLEIQRTEQGDSAMYLCASSLSGFNQPQHFGDGTRLSIL.

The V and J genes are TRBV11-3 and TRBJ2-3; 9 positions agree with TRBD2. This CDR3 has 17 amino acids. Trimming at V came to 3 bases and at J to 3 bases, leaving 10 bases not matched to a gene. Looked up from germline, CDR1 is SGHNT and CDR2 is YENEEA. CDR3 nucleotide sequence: TGTGCCAGCAGCTTTCTTAAAAGCGGGGGGTTGACAGATACGCAGTATTTT. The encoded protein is CASSFLKSGGLTDTQYF.

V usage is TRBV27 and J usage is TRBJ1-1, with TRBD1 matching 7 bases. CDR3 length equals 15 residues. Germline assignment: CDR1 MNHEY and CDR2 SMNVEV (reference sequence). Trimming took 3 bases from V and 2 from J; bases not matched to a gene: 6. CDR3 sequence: CASSFRGQRNTEAFF. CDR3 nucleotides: TGTGCCAGCAGTTTTCGGGGACAGAGAAACACTGAAGCTTTCTTT.